This T cell receptor (beta chain) was identified in a study of T cell responses to AZD1222 COVID-19 vaccine. At the level of the study: Investigators merged groups given second doses at roughly 4 or roughly 12 weeks.

The CDR3 spans 14 residues. The V gene's germline CDR1 is MDHEN and CDR2 SYDVKM. V was cut by 3 bases and J by 6 bases, with 13 bases left in between. Assay used: immunoSEQ multiplex PCR; TCRdb lists only in-frame clones, some missing. The table has about 160,000 clones, 91% seen once. With regard to this clone: The antigen is unknown.

The study's findings and limits: Researchers report vaccine-associated CD4 TCRs spanning spike, with dominance at 160-218 and 743-854. Baseline serology detected seropositivity in only six AZD1222 recipients. Spike-specific TCR breadth and depth were elevated following two AZD1222 doses.

The specimen comprised peripheral blood, sampled on day 0 of AZD1222 vaccination. The sequence derives from an adult in good health. The chain combines TRBV28 with TRBJ2-3; D is possibly TRBD1 (5 bases). The CDR3 here is CASSFQGEGDTQYF. The CDR3 region has the DNA TGTGCCAGCAGTTTCCAGGGTGAAGGGGATACGCAGTATTTT. Full variable domain (outside the CDR3, taken from reference TRBV28 and TRBJ2-3): DVKVTQSSRYLVKRTGEKVFLECVQDMDHENMFWYRQDPGLGLRLIYFSYDVKMKEKGDIPEGYSVSREKKERFSLILESASTNQTSMYLCASSFQGEGDTQYFGPGTRLTVL.